These 23 T cell receptor beta chains share one sample of origin, sequenced in a study of blood T cell repertoires in COVID-19. Libraries were prepared by immunoSEQ multiplex PCR; TCRdb keeps only in-frame clonotypes and omits some of them. The sample has approximately 340,000 clones, roughly 87% seen once. Sequenced material: peripheral blood. The receptor set was obtained from a man aged 25 to 40 with COVID-19, enrolled during active disease.

The chain has TRBV7-2 and TRBJ2-2; 9 bases line up with TRBD1. The V gene end was trimmed by 4 bases and the J gene end by 3 bases; junction bases not matched to a gene: 3. CDR1 SGHTA and CDR2 FQGNSA come from the germline V gene. The CDR3 extends over 15 amino acids. CDR3 sequence: CASSWGQGDTGELFF. As DNA, the CDR3 is TGTGCCAGCAGCTGGGGACAGGGAGACACCGGGGAGCTGTTTTTT.

V is TRBV5-1 and J is TRBJ2-7; D is possibly TRBD2 (6 bases). The CDR3 has 14 residues. V lost 0 bases and J lost 9, with 16 bases in between. The germline gives CDR1 SGHRS, CDR2 YFSETQ. The CDR3 DNA is TGCGCCAGCAGCTTGGCTCTAGTGCAGGAGGGGCAGTACTTC. Translating gives CASSLALVQEGQYF.

The chain employs TRBV9 and TRBJ1-6; 11 bases agree with TRBD1. The V gene's germline CDR1 is SGDLS and CDR2 YYNGEE. With V trimmed by 7 bases and J by 7 bases, 16 bases remained unmatched. CDR3 length equals 18 residues. The CDR3 coding sequence is TGTGCCAGCGCCAAGGACGCAGAAGGACAGGGGGCCAATTCACCCCTCCACTTT. It translates to CASAKDAEGQGANSPLHF. The full variable domain, in which reference TRBV9 and TRBJ1-6 provide the parts outside the CDR3, is DSGVTQTPKHLITATGQRVTLRCSPRSGDLSVYWYQQSLDQGLQFLIQYYNGEERAKGNILERFSAQQFPDLHSELNLSSLELGDSALYFCASAKDAEGQGANSPLHFGNGTRLTVT.

In this sample, this clone turned up a few times. The rearrangement joins TRBV10-3 to TRBJ1-2; D remains ambiguous. Germline lookup yields CDR1 ENHRY and CDR2 SYGVKD. V was cut by 7 bases and J by 4 bases, with 10 bases left in between. The CDR3 runs 12 residues. Here the CDR3 reads CAINLRGYGYTF. CDR3 DNA: TGTGCCATCAATCTGCGTGGCTATGGCTACACCTTC.

V is TRBV5-1 and J is TRBJ2-2, with 9 bases that match TRBD2. With V trimmed by 0 bases and J by 5 bases, 2 bases remained unmatched. The length of the CDR3 is 15 residues. Germline CDR1 reads SGHRS; CDR2 reads YFSETQ. The CDR3 spells CASSLDLAGTGELFF. The CDR3 DNA is TGCGCCAGCAGCTTGGACCTAGCGGGAACCGGGGAGCTGTTTTTT.

This clone was seen only once. This chain uses TRBV28 with TRBJ1-5; D not resolved. Deletions cut 7 bases from V and 6 bases from J, with 13 bases between. The CDR3 spans 13 residues. CDR1 and CDR2 (germline): MDHEN, SYDVKM. DNA of the CDR3: TGTGCCAGCATTCACGGAGGTCGTCAGCCCCAGCATTTT. Translation gives CASIHGGRQPQHF. Together with reference TRBV28 and TRBJ1-5, the CDR3 gives the full variable domain: DVKVTQSSRYLVKRTGEKVFLECVQDMDHENMFWYRQDPGLGLRLIYFSYDVKMKEKGDIPEGYSVSREKKERFSLILESASTNQTSMYLCASIHGGRQPQHFGDGTRLSIL.

The chain has TRBV5-6 and TRBJ1-4, with D possibly being TRBD1 (5 bases). Germline lookup yields CDR1 SGHDT and CDR2 YYEEEE. With 4 bases removed from V and 6 bases from J, the gap between germline ends came to 13 bases. This CDR3 region has 14 residues. CDR3 loop: CASSIGVMDEKLFF. In DNA form, the CDR3 reads TGTGCCAGCAGCATAGGGGTGATGGATGAAAAACTGTTTTTT.

J is TRBJ2-1 and V is TRBV7-3; D might be TRBD2 (7 bases). Deletions cut 5 bases from V and 8 bases from J, with 16 bases between. The CDR3 loop spans 14 amino acids. The germline V gene has CDR1 SGHTA and CDR2 FQGTGA. This CDR3 is CASSRTGGADEQFF. The CDR3 DNA reads TGTGCCAGCAGCCGGACTGGGGGGGCGGATGAGCAGTTCTTC.

Points on this clone: This sample also contains other DNA sequences that code for the same CDR3. J is TRBJ1-6 and V is TRBV5-1; tentative D call: TRBD1 (6 bases). The CDR3 consists of 14 residues. The germline CDR1 and CDR2 sequences are SGHRS and YFSETQ. With 0 bases removed from V and 9 bases from J, the gap between germline ends came to 10 bases. CDR3 sequence (DNA): TGCGCCAGCAGCTTGGGGACAGCTGGTTCACCCCTCCACTTT. Translated, it gives CASSLGTAGSPLHF.

This clone was seen a single time. V gene TRBV7-9 combines with J gene TRBJ2-2; 9 bases match TRBD2. In germline, CDR1 is SEHNR, CDR2 FQNEAQ (reference sequence). V trimming: 3 bases; J trimming: 5 bases; junction bases outside the gene matches: 4. The CDR3 is made up of 15 amino acids. The CDR3: CASSLRLAGTGELFF. In DNA, the CDR3 is TGTGCCAGCAGCTTGAGGCTAGCGGGAACCGGGGAGCTGTTTTTT.

A remark on this clone: Other DNA sequences within the sample encode an identical CDR3. This chain joins TRBV5-1 and TRBJ2-3; D unclear. This CDR3 is built from 12 residues. The germline V and J ends were trimmed by 7 bases and 2 bases, with 8 bases remaining between them. Germline lookup yields CDR1 SGHRS and CDR2 YFSETQ. The CDR3 bases are TGCGCCAGCTCGTGGCACACAGATACGCAGTATTTT. Amino acids: CASSWHTDTQYF. The complete variable domain, with remaining parts taken from reference TRBV5-1 and TRBJ2-3, reads KAGVTQTPRYLIKTRGQQVTLSCSPISGHRSVSWYQQTPGQGLQFLFEYFSETQRNKGNFPGRFSGRQFSNSRSEMNVSTLELGDSALYLCASSWHTDTQYFGPGTRLTVL.

The chain recombines TRBV6-2 or TRBV6-3 with TRBJ1-5; D is ambiguous. The germline V gene has CDR1 MNHEY and CDR2 SVGEGT. The CDR3 loop spans 13 amino acids. V lost 1 base and J 6 bases, leaving 7 bases between the germline ends. CDR3 nucleotide sequence: TGTGCCAGCAGTTACTTTTACGGTCAGCCCCAGCATTTT. It codes for CASSYFYGQPQHF.

This clone was seen once. This chain uses TRBV3-1 (or the pseudogene TRBV3-2) with TRBJ2-3; 9 bases map to TRBD2. V was clipped by 1 base and J by 5 bases; unmatched bases: 7. This CDR3 comprises 16 residues. Germline V CDR1 and CDR2: LGHDT, YNNKEL (reference sequence). DNA of the CDR3: TGTGCCAGCAGCCAAGGGGGGCTAGCGGGGTTAGATACGCAGTATTTT. Its protein is CASSQGGLAGLDTQYF.

This chain connects TRBV25-1 to TRBJ2-1; TRBD2 is a possible D gene (5 bases). V was shortened by 6 bases and J by 1 base, with 10 bases between the two germline ends. CDR3 length equals 14 residues. Germline V gene lookup returns CDR1 MGHDK and CDR2 SYGVNS. In DNA, the CDR3 is TGTGCCAGCAGCCTACGGAGGTCCTACAATGAGCAGTTCTTC. The encoded protein is CASSLRRSYNEQFF. Full variable domain (remainder filled in from reference TRBV25-1 and TRBJ2-1): EADIYQTPRYLVIGTGKKITLECSQTMGHDKMYWYQQDPGMELHLIHYSYGVNSTEKGDLSSESTVSRIRTEHFPLTLESARPSHTSQYLCASSLRRSYNEQFFGPGTRLTVL.

This chain uses TRBV5-1 with TRBJ2-1; D not certain. This CDR3 spans 14 amino acids. The V gene's germline CDR1 is SGHRS and CDR2 YFSETQ. Trimming stripped 0 bases from V and 4 bases from J, with 8 bases between. CDR3 sequence reads: CASSLVAGYNEQFF. CDR3 nucleotides: TGCGCCAGCAGCTTGGTGGCAGGATACAATGAGCAGTTCTTC.

The V gene is TRBV7-7, the J gene TRBJ2-1; TRBD2 matches 9 bases. CDR3 length: 14 residues. Germline V gene sequence: CDR1 SSHAT, CDR2 FNYEAQ (reference sequence). V shed 5 bases and J 9 bases; nucleotides not matched to a gene: 8. CDR3 sequence reads: CASSKGTSFGEQFF. DNA of the CDR3: TGTGCCAGCAGCAAGGGGACTAGCTTCGGTGAGCAGTTCTTC.

The V and J genes are TRBV11-3 and TRBJ2-3; 11 positions agree with TRBD2. With V trimmed by 5 bases and J by 3 bases, 4 bases remained unmatched. From germline, CDR1 is SGHNT and CDR2 YENEEA. The CDR3 consists of 15 residues. CDR3 sequence: CASSMGLAATDTQYF. CDR3 DNA sequence: TGTGCCAGCAGCATGGGACTAGCGGCAACAGATACGCAGTATTTT.

The chain links TRBV15 to TRBJ2-1; TRBD1 agrees at 7 bases. The CDR3 has 15 residues. V lost 1 base to trimming and J lost 7 bases; unmatched junction nucleotides: 7. The V gene's germline CDR1 is LNHNV and CDR2 YYDKDF (reference sequence). CDR3 sequence (DNA): TGTGCCACCAGCAGAGGAGGGGGCAGCAAGAATGAGCAGTTCTTC. It specifies CATSRGGGSKNEQFF.

The CDR3 region has the DNA TGTGCCAGTACCCCGGACAGGGCTCGGGGCTACACCTTC. Amino acid sequence: CASTPDRARGYTF. The chain recombines TRBV19 with TRBJ1-2; 8 nucleotides match TRBD1. The junction had 9 bases not matched to a gene; V was cut back by 7 bases and J by 8 bases. This CDR3 spans 13 amino acids. Per the germline V gene, CDR1 is LNHDA and CDR2 is SQIVND (reference sequence).

The genes are TRBV5-1 and TRBJ1-6; no firm D call. This CDR3 contains 18 residues. The V gene lost 4 bases and the J gene lost 4 bases, with 21 bases spanning the gap. Germline V gives CDR1 SGHRS, CDR2 YFSETQ. The CDR3 here is CASSLTTDSAPYNSPLHF. The CDR3 nucleotides are TGCGCCAGCAGCCTCACGACGGACTCAGCCCCTTATAATTCACCCCTCCACTTT.

The genes are TRBV13 and TRBJ2-3, with 9 bases that match TRBD2. Germline V gives CDR1 PRHDT, CDR2 FYEKMQ (reference sequence). With 1 base clipped from V and 3 bases from J, the junction kept 5 bases outside the gene matches. This CDR3 has 16 amino acids. The CDR3 DNA sequence: TGTGCCAGCAGCTTAGAGGGACTAGCCAGAACAGATACGCAGTATTTT. Translation: CASSLEGLARTDTQYF.

This chain links TRBV7-3 with TRBJ2-3; 8 bases map to TRBD2. The CDR3 runs 15 residues. Germline V gene data show CDR1 as SGHTA and CDR2 as FQGTGA. The junction had 7 bases not matched to a gene; V was cut back by 3 bases and J by 5 bases. CDR3 in DNA: TGTGCCAGCAGCTTCGAAGCGGGAGATGGAGATACGCAGTATTTT. It encodes CASSFEAGDGDTQYF.

The chain couples TRBV28 to TRBJ1-1; 7 bases fit TRBD1. The CDR3 runs to 16 residues. CDR1 is MDHEN, CDR2 SYDVKM, per germline. J lost 6 bases, V lost 5 bases, and 15 bases had no gene match. The CDR3 protein is CASSLPRAGGIPEAFF. DNA for the CDR3: TGTGCCAGCAGTCTACCCCGAGCAGGGGGGATACCTGAAGCTTTCTTT.